A selection of T cell receptor beta chains follows, all from one sample in a study of blood T cell repertoires in COVID-19. The repertoire was sequenced with immunoSEQ multiplex PCR; TCRdb's copy has only in-frame clones and lacks some. The table records some 260,000 clones, about 80% of them present only once. Input material: peripheral blood. Receptors originate from a woman aged 80 or over with active or convalescent COVID-19. The CDR3 runs from the conserved cysteine through the conserved F or W. D genes are given only for firm matches. Expanded clones get a size class; other rows say once, few or many, or leave the size out.

v_call,clone_size,j_call,d_call,cdr3_nt,cdr3_aa
TRBV29-1,.,TRBJ2-5,.,TGCAGCGTTGAAGGTCCGAGGGAGACCCAGTACTTC,CSVEGPRETQYF
TRBV28,.,TRBJ2-5,.,TGTGCCAGCAGTTTACAACAAATACAAGAGACCCAGTACTTC,CASSLQQIQETQYF
TRBV3-1/TRBV3-2,.,TRBJ2-1,.,TGTGCCAGCAGCCAAGCCGGGAGACGGGGGAATGAGCAGTTCTTC,CASSQAGRRGNEQFF
TRBV6-5,.,TRBJ1-2,TRBD1,TGTGCCAGCAGACTGGGACAGAAAGATGGCTACACCTTC,CASRLGQKDGYTF
TRBV5-1,.,TRBJ2-3,.,TGCGCCAGCAGCTTGGCTTCGGCAGGGTATGCAGATACGCAGTATTTT,CASSLASAGYADTQYF
TRBV18,once,TRBJ2-3,TRBD2,TGTGCCAGCTCACCCCTTGGCGGGGGAGGCGAAGATACGCAGTATTTT,CASSPLGGGGEDTQYF
TRBV10-3,few,TRBJ2-3,.,TGTGCCATCAGGGACTACCCCGGCACAGATACGCAGTATTTT,CAIRDYPGTDTQYF
TRBV12-5,.,TRBJ2-2,.,TGTGCTAGTGGCATAGTGGGCAACCGGAACACCGGGGAGCTGTTTTTT,CASGIVGNRNTGELFF
TRBV3-1/TRBV3-2,.,TRBJ2-3,TRBD2,TGTGCCAGCAGCCAAGGTACGGGGGGTTATGATACGCAGTATTTT,CASSQGTGGYDTQYF
TRBV28,.,TRBJ1-2,TRBD1,TGTGCCAGCAGTCTTCAGGGGGTCGGCTACACCTTC,CASSLQGVGYTF
TRBV28,.,TRBJ2-5,.,TGTGCCAGCAGTCCACAACCGGGTTCCTTTTTGAGGACCCAGTACTTC,CASSPQPGSFLRTQYF
TRBV6-6,few,TRBJ2-7,.,TGTGCCAGCAGCCGATACACCTACGAGCAGTACTTC,CASSRYTYEQYF
TRBV6-1,.,TRBJ1-2,TRBD1,TGTGCCAGCAGTGAAGCGGGGACAGGCTATAGTGGCTACACCTTC,CASSEAGTGYSGYTF
TRBV3-1/TRBV3-2,once,TRBJ2-5,TRBD2,TGTGCCAGCAGCCGACGACTAGCGGGGGGTCTTTACCAAGAGACCCAGTACTTC,CASSRRLAGGLYQETQYF
TRBV11-3,.,TRBJ2-1,TRBD2,TGTGCCAGCAGCTTATCAAGCGGGGCCTTTAATGAGCAGTTCTTC,CASSLSSGAFNEQFF
TRBV6-5,.,TRBJ2-7,TRBD2,TGTGCCAGCAGCAACGGGGGAGGGATCGAGCAGTACTTC,CASSNGGGIEQYF
TRBV30,.,TRBJ1-5,.,TGTGCCTGGAGTGTCGGGGGGTTGGGCAATCAGCCCCAGCATTTT,CAWSVGGLGNQPQHF
TRBV29-1,few,TRBJ1-2,TRBD1,TGCAGCGTTGAAGGACAGGGTGGCTCTGGCTACACCTTC,CSVEGQGGSGYTF
TRBV7-2,.,TRBJ2-7,TRBD2,TGTGCCAGCAGGCTTAGACTAGCGGGGGACTACGAGCAGTACTTC,CASRLRLAGDYEQYF
TRBV5-4,once,TRBJ2-1,TRBD1,TGTGCCAGCAGCTCCACCGGGACAGGGGTTCGGGGTGAGCAGTTCTTC,CASSSTGTGVRGEQFF
TRBV28,once,TRBJ1-1,.,TGTGCCAGCAGTTTAACAGGGAGGGCTGAAGCTTTCTTT,CASSLTGRAEAFF
TRBV2,.,TRBJ2-1,TRBD1,TGTGCCAGCAGGGCGTCCCGGGACAGGGTCCGCGATGAGCAGTTCTTC,CASRASRDRVRDEQFF
TRBV11-2,.,TRBJ1-3,TRBD1,TGTGCCAGCAGAACCTGGACAGGGGCTGGAAACACCATATATTTT,CASRTWTGAGNTIYF
TRBV5-4,.,TRBJ1-6,.,TGTGCCAGCAGCTTGGATAGTTCACCCCTCCACTTT,CASSLDSSPLHF
TRBV29-1,.,TRBJ1-4,.,TGCAGCGTTGGCCCGGCGGGTCGTTTGGAAAAACTGTTTTTT,CSVGPAGRLEKLFF
TRBV5-1,.,TRBJ2-2,.,TGCGCCAGCAGCCGACAGGGAGGTTTCGGGGAGCTGTTTTTT,CASSRQGGFGELFF
TRBV6-4,.,TRBJ2-7,TRBD1,TGTGCCAGCAGATACTTGACTGGGGACAGGGGGCCCGAGCAGTACTTC,CASRYLTGDRGPEQYF
TRBV7-8,.,TRBJ1-2,TRBD1,TGTGCCAGCAGCTTAGAAGCCCGGGACAGCTATGGCTACACCTTC,CASSLEARDSYGYTF
TRBV28,.,TRBJ1-5,.,TGTGCCAGCAGGCAGGGTAATATCAATCAGCCCCAGCATTTT,CASRQGNINQPQHF
TRBV15,.,TRBJ1-3,.,TGTGCCACCAGCAGGGGAGGGGAATCTGGAAACACCATATATTTT,CATSRGGESGNTIYF
TRBV19,.,TRBJ1-2,TRBD1,TGTGCCAGTAGTATCGGGACAGGGTATCGAGGCTACACCTTC,CASSIGTGYRGYTF
TRBV11-3,.,TRBJ2-1,TRBD2,TGTGCCAGCAGCTTAGGGGCAAGCGGGGGTGCCGGTGAGCAGTTCTTC,CASSLGASGGAGEQFF
TRBV5-1,once,TRBJ1-1,.,TGCGCCAGCAGCTTGACAGGTATGAACACTGAAGCTTTCTTT,CASSLTGMNTEAFF
TRBV6-1,.,TRBJ2-1,.,TGTGCCAGCAGTTTCACAGGAACCTCCTACAATGAGCAGTTCTTC,CASSFTGTSYNEQFF
TRBV30,.,TRBJ1-6,.,TGTGCCTGGAGTGTTGGAGGACAGATAAATTCACCCCTCCACTTT,CAWSVGGQINSPLHF
TRBV30,few,TRBJ2-3,TRBD1,TGTGCCTGGAGTTTAACAGGGGCAAGCACAGATACGCAGTATTTT,CAWSLTGASTDTQYF
TRBV5-1,.,TRBJ2-3,.,TGCGCCAGCAGCCAATTTCTGGGGACTAGCACAGATACGCAGTATTTT,CASSQFLGTSTDTQYF
TRBV19,.,TRBJ2-1,TRBD2,TGTGCCAGTATGACTAGCGGGAGGGTTTCCTACAATGAGCAGTTCTTC,CASMTSGRVSYNEQFF
TRBV5-6,.,TRBJ2-7,TRBD1,TGTGCCAGCAGCTCCGGGACAGCACTATCCTACGAGCAGTACTTC,CASSSGTALSYEQYF
TRBV30,.,TRBJ1-5,TRBD1,TGTGCCTGGGACTCAGGGGGCCAGCCCCAGCATTTT,CAWDSGGQPQHF
TRBV7-2,.,TRBJ1-5,.,TGTGCCAGCAGCTTACTCCCAGGTCCTAATCAGCCCCAGCATTTT,CASSLLPGPNQPQHF
TRBV7-2,.,TRBJ2-5,.,TGTGCCAGCAGCGGAGGGCTTCGGGGGACAGACACCCAGTACTTC,CASSGGLRGTDTQYF
TRBV6-2/TRBV6-3,.,TRBJ1-2,TRBD1,TGTGCCAGCAGTTACCCTGACAGGGATTTAGGTGGCTACACCTTC,CASSYPDRDLGGYTF
TRBV5-1,.,TRBJ2-1,TRBD2,TGCGCCAGCAGCTTGGTGGCGGGAGGAGGCAATGAGCAGTTCTTC,CASSLVAGGGNEQFF
TRBV7-2,.,TRBJ1-6,TRBD1,TGTGCCAGCAGCCGCCGGGACAGGGCGGTCTCACCCCTCCACTTT,CASSRRDRAVSPLHF